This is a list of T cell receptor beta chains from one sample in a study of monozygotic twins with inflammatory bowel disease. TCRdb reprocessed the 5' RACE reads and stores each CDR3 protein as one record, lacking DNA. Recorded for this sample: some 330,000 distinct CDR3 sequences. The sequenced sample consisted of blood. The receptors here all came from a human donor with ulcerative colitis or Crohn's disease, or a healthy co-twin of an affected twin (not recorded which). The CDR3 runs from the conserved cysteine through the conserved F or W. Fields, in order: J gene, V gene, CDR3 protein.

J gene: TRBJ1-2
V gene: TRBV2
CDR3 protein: CASSEFGMAGSGYTF

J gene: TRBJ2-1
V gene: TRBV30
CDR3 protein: CAWSVERGGLYNEQFF

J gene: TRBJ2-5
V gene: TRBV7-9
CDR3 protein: CASSLHLTGLETQYF

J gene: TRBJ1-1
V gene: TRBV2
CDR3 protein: CASSQIDRAANTEAFF

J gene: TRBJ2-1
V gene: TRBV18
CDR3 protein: CASSPPRTSGVDEQFF

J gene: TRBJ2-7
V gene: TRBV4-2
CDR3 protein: CASSQGPGYEQYF

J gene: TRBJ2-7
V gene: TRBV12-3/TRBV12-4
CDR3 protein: CASSYGQGASYEQYF

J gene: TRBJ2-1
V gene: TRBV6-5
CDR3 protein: CASRDRRNNEQFF

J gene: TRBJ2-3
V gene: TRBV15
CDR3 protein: CATPNGGTSTDTQYF

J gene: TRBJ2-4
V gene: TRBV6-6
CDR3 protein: CASSYSLGRDIQYF

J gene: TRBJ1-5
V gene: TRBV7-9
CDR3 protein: CASSVAVNQPQHF

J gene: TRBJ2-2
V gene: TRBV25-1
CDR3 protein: CASSEGGAGELFF

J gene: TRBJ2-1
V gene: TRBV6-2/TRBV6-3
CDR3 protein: CASRGGGLGDNEQFF

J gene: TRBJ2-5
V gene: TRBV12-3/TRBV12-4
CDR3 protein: CASRPSGGADLKTQYF

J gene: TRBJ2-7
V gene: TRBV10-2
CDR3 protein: CASSVGVENLSRREQYF

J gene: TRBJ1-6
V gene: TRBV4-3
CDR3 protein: CASSQDWGRSSYNSPLHF

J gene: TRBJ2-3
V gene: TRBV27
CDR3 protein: CASSLREGTRLQYF

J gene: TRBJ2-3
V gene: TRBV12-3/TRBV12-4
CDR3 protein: CASSMVDILRVTDTQYF

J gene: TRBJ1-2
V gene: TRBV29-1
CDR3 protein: CSARQDGARGYTF